The 14 T cell receptor beta chains below all came from one sample that was sequenced in a study of T cell responses to AZD1222 COVID-19 vaccine. Sequencing was performed with immunoSEQ multiplex PCR; in TCRdb, only in-frame clones are kept and a portion is missing. The sample includes about 130,000 clones, over 65% of them seen just once. The sample in question was peripheral blood, obtained on day 0 of AZD1222 vaccination. These receptors came from an adult in good health.

The chain recombines TRBV5-1 with TRBJ2-2; possibly TRBD1 for D (5 bases). The V and J ends lost 5 bases and 4 bases respectively, with 15 bases between them. Germline V gene sequence: CDR1 SGHRS, CDR2 YFSETQ. The CDR3 is made up of 15 amino acids. The CDR3 nucleotides read TGCGCCAGCAGTCCGGGCTCAGGGTTCACCGGGGAGCTGTTTTTT. Amino acids: CASSPGSGFTGELFF. Full variable domain (missing parts from reference TRBV5-1 and TRBJ2-2): KAGVTQTPRYLIKTRGQQVTLSCSPISGHRSVSWYQQTPGQGLQFLFEYFSETQRNKGNFPGRFSGRQFSNSRSEMNVSTLELGDSALYLCASSPGSGFTGELFFGEGSRLTVL.

The chain is built from TRBV7-3 and TRBJ1-6; D is unclear. Trimming took 3 bases from V and 5 from J, leaving 11 bases between them. The CDR3 is made up of 15 amino acids. Germline V gene data show CDR1 as SGHTA and CDR2 as FQGTGA. For the CDR3, the DNA is TGTGCCAGCAGCTTCCCCCTTGGGAATAATTCACCCCTCCACTTT. Translation: CASSFPLGNNSPLHF. The entire variable domain, with the rest obtained from reference TRBV7-3 and TRBJ1-6, is as follows: GAGVSQTPSNKVTEKGKYVELRCDPISGHTALYWYRQSLGQGPEFLIYFQGTGAADDSGLPNDRFFAVRPEGSVSTLKIQRTERGDSAVYLCASSFPLGNNSPLHFGNGTRLTVT.

The V gene is TRBV5-1, the J gene TRBJ1-2; D is unresolved. Germline loops: CDR1 SGHRS, CDR2 YFSETQ. The CDR3 length is 13 residues. V was pared by 0 bases and J by 3 bases, with 6 bases between. The chain's CDR3 is CASSLAADYGYTF. Written as DNA, the CDR3 is TGCGCCAGCAGCTTGGCGGCAGACTATGGCTACACCTTC.

V and J are TRBV7-3 and TRBJ2-3, with D perhaps matching TRBD1 or TRBD2 (6 bases each). The CDR3 has 13 amino acids. V shed 5 bases and J shed 5 bases, with 11 bases lying between them. In germline, CDR1 is SGHTA, CDR2 FQGTGA. CDR3 DNA: TGTGCCAGCAGCCGGGGGCCAGAAGATACGCAGTATTTT. Translation gives CASSRGPEDTQYF. Filled out from reference TRBV7-3 and TRBJ2-3, the complete variable domain reads GAGVSQTPSNKVTEKGKYVELRCDPISGHTALYWYRQSLGQGPEFLIYFQGTGAADDSGLPNDRFFAVRPEGSVSTLKIQRTERGDSAVYLCASSRGPEDTQYFGPGTRLTVL.

The chain links TRBV28 to TRBJ1-3; D remains unclear. V dropped 5 bases and J dropped 0 bases, with 11 bases sitting between them. Germline CDR1 reads MDHEN; CDR2 reads SYDVKM. This CDR3 has 15 amino acids. CDR3 protein: CASSHLGISGNTIYF. The CDR3 DNA reads TGTGCCAGCAGTCACCTGGGCATCTCTGGAAACACCATATATTTT.

The chain couples TRBV9 to TRBJ2-2; 7 nucleotides line up with TRBD2. The V gene's germline CDR1 is SGDLS and CDR2 YYNGEE. The CDR3 consists of 16 residues. After removal of 3 bases from V and 4 bases from J, the junction contained 9 bases not matched to a gene. CDR3 residues: CASSEEVAGVTGELFF. The CDR3 bases are TGTGCCAGCAGCGAGGAAGTGGCGGGGGTCACCGGGGAGCTGTTTTTT.

V gene TRBV5-1 combines with J gene TRBJ2-7, with D possibly being TRBD2 (6 bases). The V gene's germline CDR1 is SGHRS and CDR2 YFSETQ. The CDR3 loop spans 14 amino acids. V lost 4 bases, J lost 0 bases, and 11 bases lay in between. The DNA for the CDR3 is TGCGCCAGCAGCACGGAGGGTAGCTCCTACGAGCAGTACTTC. Translation: CASSTEGSSYEQYF.

The chain links TRBV19 to TRBJ1-5; D is ambiguous. The CDR3 extends over 14 amino acids. Trimming stripped 4 bases from V and 7 bases from J, with 14 bases between. In germline, CDR1 is LNHDA, CDR2 SQIVND (reference sequence). The CDR3 DNA reads as TGTGCCAGTAGTACCGCCAGGACTTCCCAGCCCCAGCATTTT. Translating gives CASSTARTSQPQHF.

V and J are TRBV3-1 (or the pseudogene TRBV3-2) and TRBJ2-5; 7 bases map to TRBD2. Germline V gene data show CDR1 as LGHDT and CDR2 as YNNKEL (reference sequence). The CDR3 is 15 residues long. Trimming removed 3 bases from V and 1 base from J; junction bases left unmatched: 5. CDR3 sequence reads: CASSQVPGGQETQYF. The CDR3 DNA is TGTGCCAGCAGCCAGGTTCCGGGGGGCCAAGAGACCCAGTACTTC.

This chain joins TRBV10-3 and TRBJ1-6, with 7 positions matching TRBD1. Germline loops: CDR1 ENHRY, CDR2 SYGVKD. The CDR3 has 15 amino acids. V shed 6 bases, J shed 5 bases, and the junction held 7 bases outside the gene matches. The CDR3 protein is CAIRQIQGNNSPLHF. CDR3 coding DNA: TGTGCCATCAGGCAAATACAGGGGAATAATTCACCCCTCCACTTT.

The sample holds one count of this clone. The V call is TRBV5-1, the J call TRBJ2-3; D is possibly TRBD1 or TRBD2 (5 bases each). Germline-derived CDR1 and CDR2 are SGHRS and YFSETQ. Trimming stripped 5 bases from V and 6 bases from J, with 19 bases between. This CDR3 contains 15 residues. DNA for the CDR3: TGCGCCAGCAGTCGGTCCGGGACCCGGGGCGATACGCAGTATTTT. The encoded protein is CASSRSGTRGDTQYF.

V gene TRBV30 combines with J gene TRBJ1-1; no clear D. Germline CDR1 is GTSNPN and CDR2 is SVGIG (reference sequence). This CDR3 has 13 residues. V gave up 4 bases and J gave up 1 base, with 10 bases separating them. DNA of the CDR3: TGTGCCTGGACCCCTCTCTGGAACACTGAAGCTTTCTTT. It translates to CAWTPLWNTEAFF.

V is TRBV18 and J is TRBJ2-7, with 10 bases that match TRBD1. The trim removed 6 bases at V and 2 bases at J, leaving 4 bases unmatched. The CDR3 runs to 14 residues. Per germline, CDR1 KGHSH and CDR2 LQKENI. In nucleotides, the CDR3 is TGTGCCAGCTCGACCGGGACAGGGGCCTACGAGCAGTACTTC. Translation: CASSTGTGAYEQYF. Complete variable domain (other parts from reference TRBV18 and TRBJ2-7): NAGVMQNPRHLVRRRGQEARLRCSPMKGHSHVYWYRQLPEEGLKFMVYLQKENIIDESGMPKERFSAEFPKEGPSILRIQQVVRGDSAAYFCASSTGTGAYEQYFGPGTRLTVT.

The rearrangement links TRBV6-1 to TRBJ2-2; D is undetermined. The V and J ends lost 2 bases and 6 bases respectively, with 16 bases between them. Germline CDR1 and CDR2: MNHNS and SASEGT. The length of the CDR3 is 16 residues. The CDR3: CASSEWAGVVAGELFF. CDR3 bases: TGTGCCAGCAGTGAATGGGCAGGAGTAGTCGCCGGGGAGCTGTTTTTT.